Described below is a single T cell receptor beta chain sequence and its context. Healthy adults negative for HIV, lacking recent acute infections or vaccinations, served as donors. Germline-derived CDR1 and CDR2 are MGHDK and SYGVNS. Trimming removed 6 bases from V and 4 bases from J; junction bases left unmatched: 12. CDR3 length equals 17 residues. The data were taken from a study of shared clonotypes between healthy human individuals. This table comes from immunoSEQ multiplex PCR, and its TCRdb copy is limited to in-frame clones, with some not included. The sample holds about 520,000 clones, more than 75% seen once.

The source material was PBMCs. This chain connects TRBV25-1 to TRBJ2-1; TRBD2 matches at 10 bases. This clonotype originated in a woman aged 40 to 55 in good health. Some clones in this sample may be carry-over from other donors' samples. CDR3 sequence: CASSPLSGRALYNEQFF. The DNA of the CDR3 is TGTGCCAGCAGCCCCCTAAGCGGGAGGGCCTTATACAATGAGCAGTTCTTC. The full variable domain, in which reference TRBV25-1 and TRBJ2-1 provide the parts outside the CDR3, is EADIYQTPRYLVIGTGKKITLECSQTMGHDKMYWYQQDPGMELHLIHYSYGVNSTEKGDLSSESTVSRIRTEHFPLTLESARPSHTSQYLCASSPLSGRALYNEQFFGPGTRLTVL.